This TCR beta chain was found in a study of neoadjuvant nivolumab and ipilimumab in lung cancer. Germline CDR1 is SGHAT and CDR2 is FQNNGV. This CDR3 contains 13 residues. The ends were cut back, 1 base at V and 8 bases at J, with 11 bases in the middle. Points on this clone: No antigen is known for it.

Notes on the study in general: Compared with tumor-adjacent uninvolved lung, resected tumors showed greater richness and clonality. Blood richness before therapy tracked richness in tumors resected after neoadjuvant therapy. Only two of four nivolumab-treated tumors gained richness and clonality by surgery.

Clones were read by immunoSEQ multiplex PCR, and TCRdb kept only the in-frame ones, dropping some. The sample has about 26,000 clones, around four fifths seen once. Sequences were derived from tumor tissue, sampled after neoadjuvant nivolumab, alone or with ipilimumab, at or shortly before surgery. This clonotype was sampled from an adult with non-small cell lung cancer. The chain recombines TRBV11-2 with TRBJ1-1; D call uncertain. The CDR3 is CASSLGGPGEAFF. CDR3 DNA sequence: TGTGCCAGCAGCTTAGGCGGACCGGGCGAAGCTTTCTTT.